This T cell receptor (delta chain) came from a study of γδ T cells in repeated Plasmodium falciparum infection (dated by TCRdb to the early 2020s). About the investigation overall: The natural-infection arm enrolled Malian children exposed to intense seasonal malaria transmission, compared against age and gender matched Australian children. Roughly 5 malaria-naive U.S. adults underwent four controlled human malaria infections by bites from P. falciparum NF54-infected Anopheles stephensi mosquitoes over around 580 days. Samples from controlled-infection subjects were taken at baseline, just before selected infections, and 21 days after each infection. The gammadelta TCR repertoires from Mali were analysed in two ways: cross-sectionally during periods with no transmission, and longitudinally across episodes of acute febrile malaria. The study examined how repeated Plasmodium falciparum infection shapes the human gammadelta T cell repertoire, using natural infection in Mali and controlled human malaria infection. Overall study outcomes, separate from this receptor: Analysis of inter-individual variability in gammadelta T cell responses was limited by the small size of the controlled-infection cohort. The Malian cohort was drawn from a small rural village made up mostly of one ethnic group, which limits generalizability. In Vdelta2-negative gammadelta TCR repertoires, which were largely Vdelta1+, repeated controlled infections appeared to drive waves of new clonotype selection. Compared with the repertoires of Australian children, the Vdelta2-negative gammadelta TCR repertoires of Malian children appeared more clonally expanded, less diverse and less shared. Across time and infection, the Vgamma9/Vdelta2+ TCR repertoires showed a highly stable polyclonal makeup, with many TCRgamma sequences overlapping between individuals.

Libraries were built with multiplex PCR. TCRdb shows the sequencer as Illumina MiSeq. Each sorted gammadelta T cell sample was sequenced for both the TCR gamma (TRG) and TCR delta (TRD) chains. Per the original workflow: The repertoire analyses used clonotype tree plots, the accumulated frequency of the top 20 clonotypes, and diversity index (DI) and D75 metrics. Clones were re-identified by TCRdb from the public reads with CATT, and rows with the same DNA were merged. TCRdb, not the original authors, processed these V and J calls. This sample gives about 93,000 delta-chain clones in total; more than 0.85% of them show up just once. The ten largest account for more than 9% of the sample. For this clone: The antigen it recognizes is unknown. The record has no base qualities; no much larger clone is one base away.

For bulk TCR repertoire analysis, Vgamma9/Vdelta2+ and Vdelta2-negative gammadelta T cell populations were flow-sorted out of peripheral blood mononuclear cells. The CDR3 sequence holds 16 residues, the cysteine and phenylalanine included. Only the CDR3 region is kept as DNA, spanning 48 bases read in frame from base 1. The germline V gene gives CDR1 as GEAIGNYY and CDR2 as EKD. The sample comprised gamma-delta T cells from blood. The sequence was obtained from a pool of human donors (malaria-infected and uninfected, not separated). The V gene reported is TRDV2; the J gene is uncalled; the table's D call of TRDD3 was not tested on the DNA. The DNA is TGTGCCTGTGACACAGTAGGGGATACGCGGGCGACAGCACAATTCTTC. Its product reads: CACDTVGDTRATAQFF.